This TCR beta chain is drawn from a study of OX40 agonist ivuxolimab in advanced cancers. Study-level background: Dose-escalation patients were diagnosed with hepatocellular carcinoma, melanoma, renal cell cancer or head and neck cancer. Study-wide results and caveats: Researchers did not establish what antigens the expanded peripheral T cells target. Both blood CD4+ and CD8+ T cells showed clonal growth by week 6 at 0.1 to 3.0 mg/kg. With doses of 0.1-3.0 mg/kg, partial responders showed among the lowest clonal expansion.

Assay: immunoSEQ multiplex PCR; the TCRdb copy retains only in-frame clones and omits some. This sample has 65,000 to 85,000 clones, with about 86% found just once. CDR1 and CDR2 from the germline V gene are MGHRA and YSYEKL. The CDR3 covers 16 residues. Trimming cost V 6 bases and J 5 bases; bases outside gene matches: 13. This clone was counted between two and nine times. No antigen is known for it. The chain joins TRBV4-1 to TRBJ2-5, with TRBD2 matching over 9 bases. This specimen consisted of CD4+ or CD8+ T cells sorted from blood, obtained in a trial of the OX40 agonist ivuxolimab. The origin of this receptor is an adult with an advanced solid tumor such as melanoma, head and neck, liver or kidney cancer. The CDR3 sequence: CASRNQRGGAEETQYF. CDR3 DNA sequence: TGCGCCAGCAGAAACCAGCGCGGGGGGGCCGAGGAGACCCAGTACTTC.